One sample yielded the 26 T cell receptor beta chains listed below, sequenced in a study of T cells expressing NK-cell markers. TCRdb reprocessed the 5' RACE reads and stores each CDR3 protein as one record, lacking DNA. The ten most abundant clones cover approximately 4% of a sample with about 540,000 distinct CDR3 sequences. The sequenced sample consisted of blood T cells: a sorted CD56 or NKG2C T cell subset, CD4+ or CD8+ T cells, or bulk PBMC T cells (not recorded which). The source of these receptors is a man younger than 35 in good health.

The J gene is TRBJ2-7, the V gene TRBV6-1; the TRBD2 assignment by TCRdb is unverifiable without DNA. Germline CDR1 MNHNS, CDR2 SASEGT. The CDR3 has 15 amino acids. This CDR3 reads CASSAGTITPYEQYF.

The chain couples TRBV12-3 or TRBV12-4 to TRBJ2-3; as DNA is missing, the TRBD2 call by TCRdb cannot be tested. There are 16 residues in the CDR3. The CDR3 region is CASSLMVLAGADTQYF.

CDR3 region: CASRTGDTIYF. The gene calls are TRBV6-5 and TRBJ1-3; lacking DNA, the TRBD1 call made by TCRdb goes unchecked. Per the germline V gene, CDR1 is MNHEY and CDR2 is SVGAGI. The CDR3 has 11 residues.

CDR3 amino acids: CSVEISAIPIEAFF. This chain uses TRBV29-1 with TRBJ1-1. Germline-derived CDR1 and CDR2 are SQVTM and ANQGSEA. The CDR3 sequence is 14 residues long.

The genes are TRBV29-1 and TRBJ2-1; TCRdb lists TRBD2, though no DNA is available to test this call. This CDR3 has 15 amino acids. CDR1 and CDR2 (germline): SQVTM, ANQGSEA. CDR3 residues: CSVEGLAGVDNEQFF.

CDR3 residues: CASSLGTDLYNEQFF. The chain employs TRBV4-2 and TRBJ2-1; TCRdb selects TRBD1, and the lack of DNA leaves this call unchecked. Germline V gene data show CDR1 as LGHNA and CDR2 as YNFKEQ. The CDR3 sequence is 15 residues long.

V usage is TRBV4-3 and J usage is TRBJ2-3; TCRdb calls TRBD1, which cannot be checked without DNA. The CDR3 contains 12 residues. CDR1 and CDR2 from the germline V gene are LGHNA and YSLEER. CDR3: CASSQTDRAQYF.

The chain carries TRBV5-6 and TRBJ1-2. Germline CDR1 and CDR2: SGHDT and YYEEEE. This CDR3 comprises 15 residues. CDR3 loop: CASSLVAETNYGYTF.

J is TRBJ2-7 and V is TRBV20-1; checking the TCRdb D call of TRBD2 is not possible without DNA. CDR1 DFQATT and CDR2 SNEGSKA come from the germline V gene (reference sequence). The CDR3 is made up of 13 amino acids. The CDR3 loop is CSARVGLSYEQYF.

The gene calls are TRBV3-1 and TRBJ2-3; the TRBD2 assignment by TCRdb is unverifiable without DNA. Germline CDR1 is LGHDT and CDR2 is YNNKEL (reference sequence). The CDR3 length is 14 residues. The chain's CDR3 is CASRARTITDTQYF.

This rearrangement joins TRBV9 to TRBJ2-1; TCRdb's assignment of TRBD2 cannot be checked, as there is no DNA. The CDR3 is made up of 15 amino acids. Germline CDR1 and CDR2: SGDLS and YYNGEE. CDR3: CASSLGLAENNEQFF.

The chain combines TRBV20-1 with TRBJ2-1; TCRdb's D gene call, TRBD2, goes unchecked for lack of DNA. Per the germline V gene, CDR1 is DFQATT and CDR2 is SNEGSKA (reference sequence). CDR3 length: 17 residues. CDR3: CSARSSGRASGDNEQFF.

This chain joins TRBV5-4 and TRBJ1-1; TCRdb lists TRBD1, though no DNA is available to test this call. In germline, CDR1 is SGHNT, CDR2 YYREEE (reference sequence). This CDR3 has 15 residues. The CDR3 here is CASRVGRGSNTEAFF.

The V and J genes are TRBV7-2 and TRBJ1-5. Per germline, CDR1 SGHTA and CDR2 FQGNSA. The CDR3 is 16 amino acids. CDR3 region: CASSLNADTSNQPQHF. Full variable domain (rest looked up from reference TRBV7-2 and TRBJ1-5): GAGVSQSPSNKVTEKGKDVELRCDPISGHTALYWYRQSLGQGLEFLIYFQGNSAPDKSGLPSDRFSAERTGGSVSTLTIQRTQQEDSAVYLCASSLNADTSNQPQHFGDGTRLSIL.

The V and J genes are TRBV29-1 and TRBJ2-5; with no DNA, the TCRdb D assignment of TRBD1 cannot be verified. The CDR3 is 15 amino acids. Germline loops: CDR1 SQVTM, CDR2 ANQGSEA. CDR3 loop: CSADGGQGHWETQYF.

The gene calls are TRBV20-1 and TRBJ2-2; TCRdb lists TRBD2, though no DNA is available to test this call. Germline CDR1 is DFQATT and CDR2 is SNEGSKA (reference sequence). The CDR3 has 14 residues. The CDR3 protein is CSAIAGPGGGELFF.

V is TRBV4-1 and J is TRBJ2-3; the TRBD1 assignment by TCRdb is unverifiable without DNA. CDR3 size: 15 residues. Germline CDR1 is MGHRA and CDR2 is YSYEKL. The CDR3: CASTHQTGETDTQYF.

The chain is built from TRBV12-3 or TRBV12-4 and TRBJ2-1; TCRdb calls TRBD2, which cannot be checked without DNA. The CDR3 totals 15 residues. The CDR3 loop reads CASSRLASTVREQFF.

The gene calls are TRBV28 and TRBJ2-3; absent DNA, TCRdb's TRBD1 call cannot be checked. Germline-derived CDR1 and CDR2 are MDHEN and SYDVKM. This CDR3 has 15 residues. The CDR3 is CAIRGGERSTDTQYF. Full variable domain (missing parts from reference TRBV28 and TRBJ2-3): DVKVTQSSRYLVKRTGEKVFLECVQDMDHENMFWYRQDPGLGLRLIYFSYDVKMKEKGDIPEGYSVSREKKERFSLILESASTNQTSMYLCAIRGGERSTDTQYFGPGTRLTVL.

This CDR3 reads CASREGTTYNEQFF. The chain joins TRBV28 to TRBJ2-1; TCRdb calls TRBD2, which cannot be checked without DNA. CDR1 and CDR2 (germline): MDHEN, SYDVKM. The CDR3 extends over 14 amino acids. Full variable domain (outside the CDR3, taken from reference TRBV28 and TRBJ2-1): DVKVTQSSRYLVKRTGEKVFLECVQDMDHENMFWYRQDPGLGLRLIYFSYDVKMKEKGDIPEGYSVSREKKERFSLILESASTNQTSMYLCASREGTTYNEQFFGPGTRLTVL.

The chain links TRBV2 to TRBJ1-2. Germline V gives CDR1 SNHLY, CDR2 FYNNEI. This CDR3 is built from 13 residues. CDR3 sequence reads: CASSSLPDYGYTF.

The genes are TRBV7-9 and TRBJ2-2; TCRdb lists TRBD2, though no DNA is available to test this call. The germline V gene has CDR1 SEHNR and CDR2 FQNEAQ (reference sequence). This CDR3 spans 14 amino acids. The chain's CDR3 is CASSPGAWPGELFF.

The chain combines TRBV11-2 with TRBJ2-1; TCRdb picks TRBD2, but there is no DNA to check that call. The CDR3 has 18 amino acids. The germline V gene encodes CDR1 SGHAT and CDR2 FQNNGV. CDR3 residues: CASSLALGLAGGRNEQFF.

The chain has TRBV6-5 and TRBJ2-5; as DNA is missing, the TRBD2 call by TCRdb cannot be tested. The CDR3 is 19 amino acids. Germline values: CDR1 MNHEY, CDR2 SVGAGI. The chain's CDR3 is CASSYRGAGLAGEGKTQYF.

The V call is TRBV20-1, the J call TRBJ2-7; TCRdb returns TRBD1, unconfirmable since there is no DNA. The CDR3 contains 14 residues. Germline V gene sequence: CDR1 DFQATT, CDR2 SNEGSKA (reference sequence). The CDR3 loop reads CSAPTGGFTYEQYF.

The J gene is TRBJ2-3, the V gene TRBV2; absent DNA, TCRdb's TRBD2 call cannot be checked. Looked up from germline, CDR1 is SNHLY and CDR2 is FYNNEI. This CDR3 region has 16 residues. The CDR3 loop is CASSEGGGRPTDTQYF. Combining the CDR3 with reference TRBV2 and TRBJ2-3 gives the whole variable domain EPEVTQTPSHQVTQMGQEVILRCVPISNHLYFYWYRQILGQKVEFLVSFYNNEISEKSEIFDDQFSVERPDGSNFTLKIRSTKLEDSAMYFCASSEGGGRPTDTQYFGPGTRLTVL.